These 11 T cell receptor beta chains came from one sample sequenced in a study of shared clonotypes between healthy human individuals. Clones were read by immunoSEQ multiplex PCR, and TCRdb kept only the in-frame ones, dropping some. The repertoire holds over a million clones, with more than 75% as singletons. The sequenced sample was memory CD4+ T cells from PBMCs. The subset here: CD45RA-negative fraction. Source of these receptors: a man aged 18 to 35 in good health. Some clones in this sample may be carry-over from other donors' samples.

The CDR3 sequence is CSANRRDRPYF. The CDR3 DNA is TGCAGTGCTAATCGCCGGGACCGTCCGTACTTC. The rearrangement joins TRBV20-1 to TRBJ2-7; D tentatively fits TRBD1 or TRBD2 (5 bases each). Germline-derived CDR1 and CDR2 are DFQATT and SNEGSKA (reference sequence). The CDR3 spans 11 residues. V was clipped by 4 bases and J by 12 bases, with 16 bases between them.

CDR3 residues: CATSRGWDTLGYGYTF. In nucleotides, the CDR3 is TGTGCCACCAGCAGAGGATGGGACACCCTGGGCTATGGCTACACCTTC. The rearrangement links TRBV15 to TRBJ1-2; D possibly corresponds to TRBD1 (6 bases). The CDR3 consists of 16 residues. V lost 1 base and J lost 4, with 16 bases in between. From germline, CDR1 is LNHNV and CDR2 YYDKDF (reference sequence).

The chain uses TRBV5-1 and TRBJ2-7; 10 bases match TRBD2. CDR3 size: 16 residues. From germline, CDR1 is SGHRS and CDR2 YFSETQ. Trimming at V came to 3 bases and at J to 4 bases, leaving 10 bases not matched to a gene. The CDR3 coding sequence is TGCGCCAGCAGCTGGATCCAAGCGGGAGGGCCGTACGAGCAGTACTTC. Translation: CASSWIQAGGPYEQYF.

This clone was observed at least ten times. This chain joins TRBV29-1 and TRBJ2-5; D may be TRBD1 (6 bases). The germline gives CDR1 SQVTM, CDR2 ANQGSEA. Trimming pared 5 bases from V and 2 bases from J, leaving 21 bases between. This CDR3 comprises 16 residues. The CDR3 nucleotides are TGCAGCGTTTCCCTACGACAGGTCACCACACAAGAGACCCAGTACTTC. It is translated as CSVSLRQVTTQETQYF.

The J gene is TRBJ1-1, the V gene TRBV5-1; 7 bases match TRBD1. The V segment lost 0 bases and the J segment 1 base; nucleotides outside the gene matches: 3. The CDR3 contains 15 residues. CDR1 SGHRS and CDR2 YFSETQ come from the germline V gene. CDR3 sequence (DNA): TGCGCCAGCAGCTTGGGGGGACAGACGAACACTGAAGCTTTCTTT. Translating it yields CASSLGGQTNTEAFF. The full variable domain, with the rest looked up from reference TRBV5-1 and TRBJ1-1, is KAGVTQTPRYLIKTRGQQVTLSCSPISGHRSVSWYQQTPGQGLQFLFEYFSETQRNKGNFPGRFSGRQFSNSRSEMNVSTLELGDSALYLCASSLGGQTNTEAFFGQGTRLTVV.

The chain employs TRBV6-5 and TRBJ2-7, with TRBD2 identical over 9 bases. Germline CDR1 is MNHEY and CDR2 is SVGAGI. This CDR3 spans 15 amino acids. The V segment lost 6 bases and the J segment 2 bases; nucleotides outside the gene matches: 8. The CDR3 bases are TGTGCCAGCAGCCTTGGGACTAGCAGAACCTACGAGCAGTACTTC. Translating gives CASSLGTSRTYEQYF.

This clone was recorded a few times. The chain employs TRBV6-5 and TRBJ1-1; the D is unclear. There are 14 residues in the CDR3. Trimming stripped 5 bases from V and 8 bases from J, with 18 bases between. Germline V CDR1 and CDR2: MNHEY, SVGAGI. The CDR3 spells CASSHLPRETEAFF. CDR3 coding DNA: TGTGCCAGCAGTCACTTGCCGCGGGAGACAGAAGCTTTCTTT.

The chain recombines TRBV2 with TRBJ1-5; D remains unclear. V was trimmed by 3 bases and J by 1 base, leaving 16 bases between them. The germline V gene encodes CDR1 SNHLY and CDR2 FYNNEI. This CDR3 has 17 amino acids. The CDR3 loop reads CASSDLLVWESNQPQHF. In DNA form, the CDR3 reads TGTGCCAGCAGTGACCTCTTGGTGTGGGAAAGCAATCAGCCCCAGCATTTT.

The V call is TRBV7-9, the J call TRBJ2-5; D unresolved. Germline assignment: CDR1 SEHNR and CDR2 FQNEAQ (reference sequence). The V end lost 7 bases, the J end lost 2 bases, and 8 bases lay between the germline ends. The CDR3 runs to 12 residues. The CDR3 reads CASTLAQETQYF. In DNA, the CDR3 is TGTGCCAGCACCCTTGCGCAAGAGACCCAGTACTTC.

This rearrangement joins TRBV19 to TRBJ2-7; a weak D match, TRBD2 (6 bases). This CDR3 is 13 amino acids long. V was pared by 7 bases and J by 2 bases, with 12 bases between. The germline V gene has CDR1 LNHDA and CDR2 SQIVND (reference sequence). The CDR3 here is CASKRAGAYEQYF. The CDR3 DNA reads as TGTGCCAGTAAGCGGGCGGGCGCCTACGAGCAGTACTTC.

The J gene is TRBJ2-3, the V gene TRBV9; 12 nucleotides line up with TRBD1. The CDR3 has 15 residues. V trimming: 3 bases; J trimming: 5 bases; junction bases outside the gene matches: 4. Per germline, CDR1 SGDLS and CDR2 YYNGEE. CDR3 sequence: CASSEGDRGQDTQYF. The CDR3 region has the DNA TGTGCCAGCAGCGAGGGGGACAGGGGGCAAGATACGCAGTATTTT.